Listed below are T cell receptor beta chains from one sample, sequenced in a study of T cells and copy number aberrations in small-cell lung cancer. Measured with immunoSEQ multiplex PCR; TCRdb has only the in-frame clones, and not every one. In the table there are 850 to 950 clones, 94% of which are singletons. Material for sequencing was tumor tissue. The receptors shown here come from a woman between 45 and 65 years old with small cell lung cancer. CDR3s include the opening cysteine and the closing phenylalanine or tryptophan. Fields, in order: D gene, J gene, clone size, V gene, CDR3 protein, CDR3 DNA. The D gene is left open where the match is weak. A clone size is listed for some rows: how often the clone was seen (once, few, many), or a class if it is expanded.

.	TRBJ1-5	.	TRBV7-8	CASSLGGRDQPQHF	TGTGCCAGCAGCTTAGGGGGGCGCGATCAGCCCCAGCATTTT
TRBD1	TRBJ1-5	.	TRBV19	CASSIDRDRVGVVDQPQHF	TGTGCCAGTAGTATAGATAGGGACAGGGTAGGAGTGGTGGATCAGCCCCAGCATTTT
.	TRBJ2-7	.	TRBV13	CASRRTGYEQYF	TGTGCCAGCAGGCGAACGGGCTACGAGCAGTACTTC
TRBD1	TRBJ2-7	few	TRBV30	CAWEGTAYEQYF	TGTGCCTGGGAGGGGACAGCCTACGAGCAGTACTTC
.	TRBJ2-2	once	TRBV5-1	CASSSGVNTGELFF	TGCGCCAGCAGCTCTGGGGTGAACACCGGGGAGCTGTTTTTT
TRBD1	TRBJ1-1	.	TRBV7-2	CASSLPWFGTGGNTEAFF	TGTGCCAGCAGCTTACCCTGGTTCGGGACAGGGGGGAACACTGAAGCTTTCTTT
.	TRBJ1-1	.	TRBV30	CAWRSRAFF	TGTGCCTGGAGGAGCAGAGCTTTCTTT
.	TRBJ1-1	.	TRBV5-1	CASSMGTRENTEAFF	TGCGCCAGCAGCATGGGAACCAGGGAGAACACTGAAGCTTTCTTT
TRBD1	TRBJ1-2	.	TRBV5-4	CASSLDRGSNYGYTF	TGTGCCAGCAGCTTGGACAGGGGATCGAACTATGGCTACACCTTC
TRBD1	TRBJ1-1	.	TRBV18	CASLPGQGAPEAFF	TGTGCCAGCCTTCCGGGACAGGGAGCCCCTGAAGCTTTCTTT
.	TRBJ1-5	.	TRBV20-1	CSASRNQPQHF	TGCAGTGCTAGTAGGAATCAGCCCCAGCATTTT
.	TRBJ2-7	.	TRBV6-6	CASSYSRELPYEQYF	TGTGCCAGCAGTTACTCCAGGGAGTTACCCTACGAGCAGTACTTC
.	TRBJ1-2	.	TRBV19	CASSVYGGSGGYTF	TGTGCCAGTAGCGTCTACGGGGGCTCAGGGGGCTACACCTTC
.	TRBJ2-1	.	TRBV5-6	CASSPIGGNEQFF	TGTGCCAGCAGCCCAATAGGGGGGAATGAGCAGTTCTTC
TRBD2	TRBJ2-5	few	TRBV6-1	CASSEAAGGQETQYF	TGTGCCAGCAGTGAAGCGGCGGGGGGGCAAGAGACCCAGTACTTC
.	TRBJ1-1	few	TRBV7-9	CASSLGSTANTEAFF	TGTGCCAGCAGCTTAGGTTCGACAGCAAACACTGAAGCTTTCTTT
.	TRBJ2-7	once	TRBV30	CAWSFSDYEQYF	TGTGCCTGGAGTTTTTCAGATTACGAGCAGTACTTC
TRBD1	TRBJ2-7	.	TRBV4-1	CASSPKTGTYEQYF	TGCGCCAGCAGCCCAAAGACAGGGACCTACGAGCAGTACTTC
.	TRBJ2-1	.	TRBV7-2	CASSVTTNNEQFF	TGTGCCAGCAGCGTGACTACTAACAATGAGCAGTTCTTC
.	TRBJ2-5	.	TRBV4-2	CASSQDPRGGRQETQYF	TGTGCCAGCAGCCAAGATCCCAGGGGAGGGAGGCAAGAGACCCAGTACTTC
.	TRBJ2-7	.	TRBV7-9	CASSLEGLGEQYF	TGTGCCAGCAGCTTAGAGGGTCTGGGCGAGCAGTACTTC
.	TRBJ1-1	.	TRBV30	CAWLTGADEAFF	TGTGCCTGGCTCACCGGGGCGGATGAAGCTTTCTTT
.	TRBJ1-1	.	TRBV6-6	CASSLLPRTKAFF	TGTGCCAGCAGCCTCCTCCCACGAACTAAAGCTTTCTTT
.	TRBJ1-5	once	TRBV5-1	CASSLGGLDQPQHF	TGCGCCAGCAGCCTGGGGGGGCTGGATCAGCCCCAGCATTTT
.	TRBJ2-3	.	TRBV27	CASRDSITTDTQYF	TGTGCCAGCAGAGACAGTATAACCACAGATACGCAGTATTTT
.	TRBJ1-1	.	TRBV6-6	CASSLADTEAFF	TGTGCCAGCAGTTTAGCGGACACTGAAGCTTTCTTT
.	TRBJ2-6	.	TRBV7-9	CASIGGANVLTF	TGTGCCAGCATAGGTGGGGCCAACGTCCTGACTTTC
TRBD1	TRBJ1-5	.	TRBV4-1	CASSQVDREQQPQHF	TGCGCCAGCAGCCAAGTCGACAGGGAACAGCAGCCCCAGCATTTT
.	TRBJ2-5	.	TRBV9	CASSASDQETQYF	TGTGCCAGCAGCGCCTCGGACCAAGAGACCCAGTACTTC
.	TRBJ2-3	.	TRBV5-1	CASSLALFGRSTVTDTQYF	TGCGCCAGCAGCTTGGCTCTCTTTGGGCGGTCGACCGTCACAGATACGCAGTATTTT
TRBD1	TRBJ2-7	.	TRBV19	CASSIGTASSYEQYF	TGTGCCAGTAGTATCGGGACAGCCAGCTCCTACGAGCAGTACTTC
.	TRBJ1-6	.	TRBV29-1	CSVRMRDGNSPLHF	TGCAGCGTTAGGATGCGGGACGGTAATTCACCCCTCCACTTT
.	TRBJ2-7	.	TRBV27	CASSFGLSSYEQYF	TGTGCCAGCAGTTTCGGCTTATCCTCCTACGAGCAGTACTTC
.	TRBJ1-1	.	TRBV7-9	CASSLEGWEAFF	TGTGCCAGCAGCTTAGAAGGCTGGGAAGCTTTCTTT
.	TRBJ2-5	.	TRBV5-6	CASSSLQVRQETQYF	TGTGCCAGCAGCTCGCTCCAAGTTCGGCAAGAGACCCAGTACTTC
.	TRBJ2-7	.	TRBV7-9	CASSLYAYEQYF	TGTGCCAGCAGCTTATACGCCTACGAGCAGTACTTC
.	TRBJ2-6	.	TRBV7-8	CASSTTGTGANVLTF	TGTGCCAGCAGCACTACAGGGACTGGGGCCAACGTCCTGACTTTC
.	TRBJ2-1	.	TRBV11-2	CASSLAADSYNEQFF	TGTGCCAGCAGCTTAGCGGCAGACTCCTACAATGAGCAGTTCTTC
.	TRBJ2-7	.	TRBV7-8	CASSLPGYEQYF	TGTGCCAGCAGCTTACCAGGATACGAGCAGTACTTC
.	TRBJ1-5	.	TRBV19	CASSIGQGRGQPQHF	TGTGCCAGTAGTATAGGGCAGGGGCGAGGTCAGCCCCAGCATTTT
TRBD1	TRBJ1-4	.	TRBV5-6	CASSLGQGGEKLFF	TGTGCCAGCAGCTTGGGACAGGGAGGCGAAAAACTGTTTTTT
.	TRBJ2-7	once	TRBV30	CAWTRPPLNEQYF	TGTGCCTGGACGCGGCCTCCTCTCAACGAGCAGTACTTC
.	TRBJ1-3	.	TRBV11-2	CASSFSPLGNTIYF	TGTGCCAGCAGCTTCAGTCCACTTGGAAACACCATATATTTT
.	TRBJ1-2	once	TRBV4-1	CASSQTGGGQGFQPNYGYTF	TGCGCCAGCAGCCAAACCGGGGGAGGGCAGGGCTTTCAACCAAACTATGGCTACACCTTC
.	TRBJ1-1	.	TRBV6-6	CASSPVGATEAFF	TGTGCCAGCAGCCCCGTGGGGGCCACTGAAGCTTTCTTT
.	TRBJ2-5	.	TRBV5-4	CASSPTGGFQETQYF	TGTGCCAGCAGCCCGACGGGTGGTTTCCAAGAGACCCAGTACTTC
TRBD1	TRBJ2-1	.	TRBV29-1	CSVVGDRVNEQFF	TGCAGCGTTGTTGGGGACAGGGTGAATGAGCAGTTCTTC
.	TRBJ1-5	.	TRBV9	CASSAYGQMNQSQHF	TGTGCCAGCAGCGCATATGGACAGATGAATCAGTCCCAGCATTTT
.	TRBJ2-3	.	TRBV29-1	CSVDPRSTDTQYF	TGCAGCGTTGATCCCCGTAGCACAGATACGCAGTATTTT
.	TRBJ1-2	once	TRBV4-1	CASSQEPGSNYGYTF	TGCGCCAGCAGCCAAGAGCCCGGGTCAAACTATGGCTACACCTTC
TRBD1	TRBJ1-5	.	TRBV15	CATSGTRGQGQPQHF	TGTGCCACCAGCGGAACCAGGGGGCAAGGTCAGCCCCAGCATTTT
.	TRBJ1-5	.	TRBV27	CASSLSGLNQPQHF	TGTGCCAGCAGTTTATCAGGGCTCAATCAGCCCCAGCATTTT
.	TRBJ2-6	.	TRBV19	CASSLPGTGTGANVLTF	TGTGCCAGTAGTCTCCCCGGCACAGGGACCGGGGCCAACGTCCTGACTTTC
.	TRBJ2-7	.	TRBV7-8	CASSFRLQKTGEQYF	TGTGCCAGCAGCTTCCGACTACAGAAAACGGGTGAGCAGTACTTC
.	TRBJ1-5	.	TRBV27	CASSLSGSMQPQHF	TGTGCCAGCAGTTTATCGGGATCTATGCAGCCCCAGCATTTT
.	TRBJ1-2	once	TRBV7-9	CARIGVLYGYTF	TGTGCCAGAATAGGGGTTCTCTATGGCTACACCTTC
.	TRBJ1-4	.	TRBV6-1	CASSERFGTDYEKLFF	TGTGCCAGCAGTGAAAGGTTTGGGACGGATTACGAAAAACTGTTTTTT
.	TRBJ1-4	.	TRBV6-5	CASSDGDAIGELFF	TGTGCCAGCAGTGATGGGGACGCGATAGGTGAACTGTTTTTT
.	TRBJ2-1	.	TRBV7-9	CASSPTGNNEQFF	TGTGCCAGCAGCCCGACGGGGAACAATGAGCAGTTCTTC